Shown below are 30 T cell receptor beta chains from a single sample sequenced in a study of blood T cell repertoires in COVID-19. Data came from immunoSEQ multiplex PCR; TCRdb stores just in-frame clones and leaves some out. The repertoire holds a few hundred thousand clones, with around 80% as singletons. Sequencing was carried out using peripheral blood. The receptors originated from a woman in her forties or fifties with acute or convalescent COVID-19.

Here the CDR3 reads CASSLVDGGETQYF. Here the CDR3 DNA reads TGTGCCAGCAGCCTAGTGGATGGGGGGGAGACCCAGTACTTC. The chain employs TRBV5-4 and TRBJ2-5, with D maybe TRBD2 (6 bases). Per germline, CDR1 SGHNT and CDR2 YYREEE (reference sequence). V shed 4 bases and J shed 5 bases, with 15 bases lying between them. This CDR3 has 14 residues.

This clone was observed a few times. The chain uses TRBV7-2 and TRBJ2-7, with D perhaps TRBD2 (5 bases). CDR1 and CDR2 (germline): SGHTA, FQGNSA. Trimming stripped 3 bases from V and 12 bases from J, with 18 bases between. CDR3 size: 13 residues. This CDR3 is CASSFSTRARGYF. CDR3 bases: TGTGCCAGCAGCTTTTCGACCCGAGCCCGGGGGTACTTC.

CDR3 amino acids: CASSKGQRNEQFF. The CDR3 DNA sequence: TGTGCCAGCTCAAAGGGACAAAGGAATGAGCAGTTCTTC. This sequence joins TRBV18 and TRBJ2-1; a weak D match, TRBD1 (6 bases). Deletions cut 5 bases from V and 7 bases from J, with 12 bases between. The CDR3 is 13 residues long. CDR1 and CDR2 (germline): KGHSH, LQKENI.

This chain uses TRBV5-1 with TRBJ1-1, with 9 bases matching TRBD1. The CDR3 has 13 residues. V shed 3 bases and J 5 bases; nucleotides not matched to a gene: 2. Germline CDR1 and CDR2: SGHRS and YFSETQ. CDR3 DNA: TGCGCCAGCAGCTGGGGACAGGGAACTGAAGCTTTCTTT. It encodes CASSWGQGTEAFF.

The gene calls are TRBV9 and TRBJ2-3, with 8 bases aligning to TRBD2. In germline, CDR1 is SGDLS, CDR2 YYNGEE. V shed 0 bases, J shed 0 bases, and the junction held 3 bases outside the gene matches. The CDR3 length is 16 residues. The CDR3 region has the DNA TGTGCCAGCAGCGTAGCGCGGGGGGCTAGCACAGATACGCAGTATTTT. This sequence encodes CASSVARGASTDTQYF.

The chain recombines TRBV18 with TRBJ1-2; no clear D gene. CDR1 and CDR2 from the germline V gene are KGHSH and LQKENI. The CDR3 spans 13 residues. The ends were cut back, 5 bases at V and 6 bases at J, with 13 bases in the middle. CDR3 in DNA: TGTGCCAGCTCAGAGGATCGGGGAAATGGCTACACCTTC. Encoded protein: CASSEDRGNGYTF. Using reference TRBV18 and TRBJ1-2 for the parts outside the CDR3, the full variable domain is NAGVMQNPRHLVRRRGQEARLRCSPMKGHSHVYWYRQLPEEGLKFMVYLQKENIIDESGMPKERFSAEFPKEGPSILRIQQVVRGDSAAYFCASSEDRGNGYTFGSGTRLTVV.

The V gene is TRBV30, the J gene TRBJ2-7; 9 positions agree with TRBD2. Germline V gene sequence: CDR1 GTSNPN, CDR2 SVGIG (reference sequence). The CDR3 spans 14 residues. V was pared by 4 bases and J by 2 bases, with 6 bases of the junction left unmatched. CDR3 residues: CAWTEGGRAYEQYF. For the CDR3, the DNA is TGTGCCTGGACCGAGGGCGGGAGGGCCTACGAGCAGTACTTC.

This chain links TRBV15 with TRBJ2-5; weak D call: TRBD1 (5 bases). The CDR3 has 14 residues. Germline lookup yields CDR1 LNHNV and CDR2 YYDKDF (reference sequence). V was clipped by 3 bases and J by 4 bases, with 12 bases between them. Written as DNA, the CDR3 is TGTGCCACCAGCAGGTCAGGGCCGGGAGAGACCCAGTACTTC. Its protein product is CATSRSGPGETQYF. Complete variable domain (other parts from reference TRBV15 and TRBJ2-5): DAMVIQNPRYQVTQFGKPVTLSCSQTLNHNVMYWYQQKSSQAPKLLFHYYDKDFNNEADTPDNFQSRRPNTSFCFLDIRSPGLGDTAMYLCATSRSGPGETQYFGPGTRLLVL.

The rearrangement uses TRBV25-1 and TRBJ2-1, with TRBD1 identical over 8 bases. V shed 5 bases, J shed 5 bases, and the junction held 5 bases outside the gene matches. Germline V gene lookup returns CDR1 MGHDK and CDR2 SYGVNS. The CDR3 sequence is 14 residues long. The CDR3: CASSREGQDNEQFF. DNA for the CDR3: TGTGCCAGCAGTAGAGAGGGACAGGACAATGAGCAGTTCTTC.

The V call is TRBV21-1, the J call TRBJ1-2. TRBV21-1 corresponds to a pseudogene. This CDR3 has 15 residues. CDR3 in DNA: TGTGCCAGCAGCAAAGGAGGGATTAATGGCTATGGCTACACCTTC. It specifies CASSKGGINGYGYTF.

The chain links TRBV10-2 to TRBJ1-1, with D unresolved. The CDR3 contains 13 residues. The V gene's germline CDR1 is WSHSY and CDR2 SAAADI. The germline V and J ends were trimmed by 7 bases and 4 bases, with 13 bases remaining between them. The DNA of the CDR3 is TGCGCCAGCATCGGGAGCTTGGGCACTGAAGCTTTCTTT. This encodes CASIGSLGTEAFF.

This clone has more than one count but fewer than ten. The chain has TRBV24-1 and TRBJ2-5; possibly TRBD1 for D (7 bases). The V and J ends lost 5 bases and 5 bases respectively, with 8 bases between them. The CDR3 has 12 residues. Germline values: CDR1 KGHDR, CDR2 SFDVKD. CDR3: CATSAGGETQYF. The CDR3 nucleotides read TGTGCCACCAGTGCAGGGGGGGAGACCCAGTACTTC.

The chain is built from TRBV3-1 (or the pseudogene TRBV3-2) and TRBJ2-3; TRBD2 aligns across 12 bases. The CDR3 runs to 17 residues. CDR1 is LGHDT, CDR2 YNNKEL, per germline (reference sequence). V dropped 4 bases and J dropped 4; count of bases not matched to a gene: 9. The CDR3 protein is CASSPSTSGRLADTQYF. Written as DNA, the CDR3 is TGTGCCAGCAGCCCCTCAACTAGCGGGAGGTTGGCAGATACGCAGTATTTT.

This sequence joins TRBV5-4 and TRBJ2-3; D might be TRBD1 (6 bases). The CDR3 is made up of 15 amino acids. Between the trimmed V and J ends, which lost 4 bases and 2 bases, there was a span of 14 bases. From germline, CDR1 is SGHNT and CDR2 YYREEE (reference sequence). The CDR3 nucleotides are TGTGCCAGCAGCCGGGGCGCAGGGGACACAGATACGCAGTATTTT. It codes for CASSRGAGDTDTQYF. The variable domain in full, with the rest retrieved from reference TRBV5-4 and TRBJ2-3, is ETGVTQSPTHLIKTRGQQVTLRCSSQSGHNTVSWYQQALGQGPQFIFQYYREEENGRGNFPPRFSGLQFPNYSSELNVNALELDDSALYLCASSRGAGDTDTQYFGPGTRLTVL.

The chain is built from TRBV11-1 and TRBJ2-2; the match to TRBD1 covers 8 bases. CDR3 length: 15 amino acids. The J segment lost 1 base and the V segment lost 5 bases, leaving 3 bases of the junction unmatched. The V gene's germline CDR1 is SGHAT and CDR2 FQDESV (reference sequence). CDR3 DNA: TGTGCCAGCAGCGTGGGACAGGTGAACACCGGGGAGCTGTTTTTT. Its protein is CASSVGQVNTGELFF. Filled out from reference TRBV11-1 and TRBJ2-2, the complete variable domain reads EAEVAQSPRYKITEKSQAVAFWCDPISGHATLYWYRQILGQGPELLVQFQDESVVDDSQLPKDRFSAERLKGVDSTLKIQPAELGDSAMYLCASSVGQVNTGELFFGEGSRLTVL.

This chain uses TRBV3-1 (or the pseudogene TRBV3-2) with TRBJ2-4; weak D call: TRBD2 (5 bases). Germline V gene data show CDR1 as LGHDT and CDR2 as YNNKEL (reference sequence). The CDR3 runs to 12 residues. Deletions cut 3 bases from V and 9 bases from J, with 9 bases between. Written as DNA, the CDR3 is TGTGCCAGCAGCCACGGGGTAGCCATTCAGTACTTC. It specifies CASSHGVAIQYF.

This chain links TRBV21-1 with TRBJ2-7; whether TRBD1, the table's D call, matches the DNA was not checked. TRBV21-1 is annotated as a pseudogene. The CDR3 is made up of 15 amino acids. CDR3 nucleotide sequence: TGTGCCAGCGAGGGTGACAGGGACGAGGAGTACGAGCAGTACGTC. Translation gives CASEGDRDEEYEQYV.

The chain couples TRBV6-5 to TRBJ2-1, with 10 nucleotides matching TRBD1. There are 14 residues in the CDR3. J was trimmed by 11 bases and V by 9 bases; bases with no gene match: 13. CDR1 is MNHEY, CDR2 SVGAGI, per germline. The CDR3 DNA is TGTGCCAGTCTGGGACAGGGGTTACTACAAAAGCAGTTCTTC. This encodes CASLGQGLLQKQFF.

V is TRBV18 and J is TRBJ1-2, with D hard to call. The V gene's germline CDR1 is KGHSH and CDR2 LQKENI. The CDR3 length is 15 residues. Trimming took 1 base from V and 3 from J, leaving 12 bases between them. The CDR3 nucleotides are TGTGCCAGCTCACCACGATTCACAGAAGACTATGGCTACACCTTC. Translating it yields CASSPRFTEDYGYTF.

The CDR3 sequence: CASSPTATGYGYTF. CDR3 in DNA: TGCGCCAGCAGCCCGACGGCGACAGGATATGGCTACACCTTC. The chain links TRBV5-1 to TRBJ1-2; TRBD1 is a possible D gene (6 bases). This CDR3 spans 14 amino acids. Deletions cut 4 bases from V and 5 bases from J, with 15 bases between. Per germline, CDR1 SGHRS and CDR2 YFSETQ.

This clone has a single count. The chain recombines TRBV6-5 with TRBJ2-7; TRBD2 might be the D (5 bases). From germline, CDR1 is MNHEY and CDR2 SVGAGI. CDR3 size: 14 residues. Trimming left V 2 bases short and J 5 bases short, with 13 bases between. In DNA form, the CDR3 reads TGTGCCAGCAGTTACGACGGCGAGGGTCACGAGCAGTACTTC. Translation: CASSYDGEGHEQYF.

Only one count was recorded for this clone. The chain joins TRBV3-1 (or the pseudogene TRBV3-2) to TRBJ1-2, with D perhaps matching TRBD1 (5 bases). V shed 3 bases and J shed 6 bases, with 17 bases lying between them. Germline V CDR1 and CDR2: LGHDT, YNNKEL (reference sequence). This CDR3 is 15 amino acids long. CDR3 amino acids: CASSQGFGEGNGYTF. As DNA, the CDR3 is TGTGCCAGCAGCCAGGGATTTGGGGAGGGGAATGGCTACACCTTC.

This clone was counted between two and nine times. V is TRBV2 and J is TRBJ1-2; D is undetermined. CDR1 is SNHLY and CDR2 is FYNNEI in the germline V gene. The length of the CDR3 is 10 residues. Trimming took off 7 bases at V and 11 bases at J, with 11 bases between the two ends. The CDR3 nucleotides are TGTGCCAGCATGCAGAAGTCATACACCTTC. It specifies CASMQKSYTF. The variable domain in full, with the rest retrieved from reference TRBV2 and TRBJ1-2, is EPEVTQTPSHQVTQMGQEVILRCVPISNHLYFYWYRQILGQKVEFLVSFYNNEISEKSEIFDDQFSVERPDGSNFTLKIRSTKLEDSAMYFCASMQKSYTFGSGTRLTVV.

V is TRBV5-6 and J is TRBJ2-1; 11 bases are a match to TRBD1. Germline assignment: CDR1 SGHDT and CDR2 YYEEEE. CDR3 length equals 16 residues. Trimming removed 4 bases from V and 7 bases from J; junction bases left unmatched: 10. CDR3 nucleotide sequence: TGTGCCAGCAGCGTCAACCGGGACAGGGGGTTTAATGAGCAGTTCTTC. This translates into CASSVNRDRGFNEQFF.

This clone occurred once. The chain has TRBV12-5 and TRBJ2-7, with D uncertain. CDR3 length: 11 amino acids. Germline V CDR1 and CDR2: LGHNT, FRNRAP. V was pared by 2 bases and J by 7 bases, with 6 bases between. The CDR3 protein is CASGLLREQYF. The CDR3 coding sequence is TGTGCTAGTGGTTTGCTCCGGGAGCAGTACTTC. Combining the CDR3 with reference TRBV12-5 and TRBJ2-7 gives the whole variable domain DARVTQTPRHKVTEMGQEVTMRCQPILGHNTVFWYRQTMMQGLELLAYFRNRAPLDDSGMPKDRFSAEMPDATLATLKIQPSEPRDSAVYFCASGLLREQYFGPGTRLTVT.

The chain recombines TRBV3-1 (or the pseudogene TRBV3-2) with TRBJ1-2; maybe TRBD1 (5 bases). Germline CDR1 reads LGHDT; CDR2 reads YNNKEL (reference sequence). This CDR3 has 14 amino acids. V shed 1 base and J shed 6 bases, with 12 bases lying between them. This CDR3 is CASSQGGGGDGYTF. Written as DNA, the CDR3 is TGTGCCAGCAGCCAAGGGGGTGGAGGGGATGGCTACACCTTC.

This clone was picked up a small number of times. The chain is built from TRBV12-5 and TRBJ2-7; D is undetermined. The V gene lost 4 bases and the J gene lost 5 bases, with 15 bases spanning the gap. Germline V gene sequence: CDR1 LGHNT, CDR2 FRNRAP. There are 14 residues in the CDR3. The chain's CDR3 is CASGSSTRLDEQYF. The DNA of the CDR3 is TGTGCTAGTGGTTCGTCTACGCGGTTGGACGAGCAGTACTTC.

The gene calls are TRBV7-9 and TRBJ1-2; D may be TRBD1 (5 bases). The germline CDR1 and CDR2 sequences are SEHNR and FQNEAQ (reference sequence). This CDR3 spans 14 amino acids. V was shortened by 6 bases and J by 10 bases, with 21 bases between the two germline ends. This CDR3 is CASRAGRGEDDYTF. CDR3 nucleotides: TGTGCCAGCAGGGCGGGCCGAGGGGAGGATGACTACACCTTC.

The chain has TRBV4-1 and TRBJ1-5, with 9 bases aligning to TRBD1. V was pared by 3 bases and J by 4 bases, with 7 bases of the junction left unmatched. Germline assignment: CDR1 MGHRA and CDR2 YSYEKL. The CDR3 runs 16 residues. The DNA for the CDR3 is TGCGCCAGCAGCCACCCACAGGGGGCAGAGAATCAGCCCCAGCATTTT. It codes for CASSHPQGAENQPQHF.

The V call is TRBV9, the J call TRBJ1-2; no clear D gene. Germline CDR1 is SGDLS and CDR2 is YYNGEE. The CDR3 spans 14 residues. V dropped 2 bases and J dropped 1 base, with 9 bases sitting between them. CDR3 sequence: CASSVDRDNYGYTF. CDR3 coding DNA: TGTGCCAGCAGCGTGGATCGGGATAACTATGGCTACACCTTC. Variable domain in full (rest from reference TRBV9 and TRBJ1-2): DSGVTQTPKHLITATGQRVTLRCSPRSGDLSVYWYQQSLDQGLQFLIQYYNGEERAKGNILERFSAQQFPDLHSELNLSSLELGDSALYFCASSVDRDNYGYTFGSGTRLTVV.